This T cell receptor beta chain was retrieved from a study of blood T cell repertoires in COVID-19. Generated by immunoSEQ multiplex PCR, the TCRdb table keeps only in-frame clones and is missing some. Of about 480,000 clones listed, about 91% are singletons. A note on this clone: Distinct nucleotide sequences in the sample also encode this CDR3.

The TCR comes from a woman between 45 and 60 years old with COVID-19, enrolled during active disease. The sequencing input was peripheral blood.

Here the CDR3 DNA reads TGTGCCAGCAGTCCCCAGAATCAGCCCCAGCATTTT. It yields the protein CASSPQNQPQHF. The chain carries TRBV2 and TRBJ1-5; D is uncertain. The CDR3 is 12 residues long. Per the germline V gene, CDR1 is SNHLY and CDR2 is FYNNEI. Trimming cost V 5 bases and J 4 bases, with 6 bases left between them.